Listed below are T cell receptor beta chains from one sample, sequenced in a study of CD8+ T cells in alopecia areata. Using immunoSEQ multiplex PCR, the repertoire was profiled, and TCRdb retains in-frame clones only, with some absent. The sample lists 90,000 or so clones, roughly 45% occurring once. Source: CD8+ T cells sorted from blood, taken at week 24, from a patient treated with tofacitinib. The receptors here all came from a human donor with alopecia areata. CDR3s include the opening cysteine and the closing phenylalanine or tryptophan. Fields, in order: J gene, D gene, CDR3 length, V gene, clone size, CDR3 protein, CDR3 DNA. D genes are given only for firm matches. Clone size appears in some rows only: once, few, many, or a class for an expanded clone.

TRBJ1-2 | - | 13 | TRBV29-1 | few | CSVWDTLSYGYTF | TGCAGCGTTTGGGACACCTTATCTTATGGCTACACCTTC
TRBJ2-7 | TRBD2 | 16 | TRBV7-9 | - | CASSLGLAGVSYEQYF | TGTGCCAGCAGCTTGGGACTAGCGGGAGTATCCTACGAGCAGTACTTC
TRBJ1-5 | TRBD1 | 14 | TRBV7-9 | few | CASSPGQWDQPQHF | TGTGCCAGCAGCCCGGGACAGTGGGATCAGCCCCAGCATTTT
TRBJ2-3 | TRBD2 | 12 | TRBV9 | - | CASSELAGVWYF | TGTGCCAGCAGCGAACTAGCGGGAGTATGGTATTTT
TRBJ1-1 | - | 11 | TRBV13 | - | CASRRGAEAFF | TGTGCCAGCAGACGAGGAGCTGAAGCTTTCTTT
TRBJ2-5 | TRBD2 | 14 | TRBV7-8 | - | CASSSGLAEETQYF | TGTGCCAGCAGCTCCGGACTAGCAGAAGAGACCCAGTACTTC
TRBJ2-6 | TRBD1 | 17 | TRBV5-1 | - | CASIPGQGAFGANVLTF | TGCGCCAGCATCCCGGGACAGGGGGCTTTTGGGGCCAACGTCCTGACTTTC
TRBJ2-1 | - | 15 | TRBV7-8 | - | CASSLVETKYNEQFF | TGTGCCAGCAGCTTAGTGGAGACTAAATACAATGAGCAGTTCTTC
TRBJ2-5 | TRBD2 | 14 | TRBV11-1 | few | CASSYRGSEETQYF | TGTGCCAGCAGCTATCGCGGGAGTGAAGAGACCCAGTACTTC
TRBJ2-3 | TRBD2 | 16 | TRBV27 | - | CASRVLGAGGTDTQYF | TGTGCCAGCAGAGTTTTAGGAGCGGGAGGTACAGATACGCAGTATTTT
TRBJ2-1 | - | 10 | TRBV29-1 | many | CSVKIYEQFF | TGCAGCGTTAAGATCTATGAGCAGTTCTTC
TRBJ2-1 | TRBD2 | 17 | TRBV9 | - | CASSDGLAGESYNEQFF | TGTGCCAGCAGCGACGGACTAGCGGGAGAATCCTACAATGAGCAGTTCTTC
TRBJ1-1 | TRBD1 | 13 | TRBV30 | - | CAWSETGLTEAFF | TGTGCCTGGAGTGAGACAGGGCTGACTGAAGCTTTCTTT
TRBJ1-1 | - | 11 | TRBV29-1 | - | CSVPGNTEAFF | TGCAGCGTCCCCGGGAACACTGAAGCTTTCTTT
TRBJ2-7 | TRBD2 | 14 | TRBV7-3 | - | CASSSTSGLYEQYF | TGTGCCAGCAGCTCGACTAGCGGACTTTACGAGCAGTACTTC
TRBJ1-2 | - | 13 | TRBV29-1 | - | CSAIGGGGYGYTF | TGCAGCGCGATCGGGGGGGGAGGCTATGGCTACACCTTC
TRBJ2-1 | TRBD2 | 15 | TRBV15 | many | CATPPCSGGYNEQFF | TGTGCCACTCCACCATGTAGCGGGGGTTACAATGAGCAGTTCTTC
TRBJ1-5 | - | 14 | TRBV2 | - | CASSPQGTNQPQHF | TGTGCCAGCAGTCCACAGGGTACCAATCAGCCCCAGCATTTT
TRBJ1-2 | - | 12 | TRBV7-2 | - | CASSGGAPGYTF | TGTGCCAGCAGTGGGGGGGCGCCCGGCTACACCTTC
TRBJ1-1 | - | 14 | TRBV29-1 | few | CSVEDGALNTEAFF | TGCAGCGTTGAAGATGGAGCGTTGAACACTGAAGCTTTCTTT
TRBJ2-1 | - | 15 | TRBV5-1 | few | CASSAGRDRRNEQFF | TGCGCCAGCAGCGCGGGACGGGATAGGAGGAATGAGCAGTTCTTC
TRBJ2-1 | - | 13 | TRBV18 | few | CASSPVDHNEQFF | TGTGCCAGCTCACCAGTAGATCACAATGAGCAGTTCTTC
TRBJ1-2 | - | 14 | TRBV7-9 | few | CASSSGTVNYGYTF | TGTGCCAGCAGCTCCGGGACGGTTAACTATGGCTACACCTTC
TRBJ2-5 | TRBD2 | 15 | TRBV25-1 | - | CASSGPGLAAETQYF | TGTGCCAGCAGTGGCCCGGGACTAGCGGCGGAGACCCAGTACTTC
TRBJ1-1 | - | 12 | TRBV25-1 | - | CASSDRGTEAFF | TGTGCCAGCAGTGACAGGGGCACTGAAGCTTTCTTT
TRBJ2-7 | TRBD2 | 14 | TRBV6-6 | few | CASSYVLAGVEQYF | TGTGCCAGCAGTTACGTACTAGCGGGAGTCGAGCAGTACTTC
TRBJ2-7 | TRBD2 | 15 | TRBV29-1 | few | CSALVAGGNSYEQYF | TGCAGCGCGCTCGTGGCGGGGGGCAACTCCTACGAGCAGTACTTC
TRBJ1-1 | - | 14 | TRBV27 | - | CASSLQWTGPEAFF | TGTGCCAGCAGTTTGCAGTGGACCGGTCCTGAAGCTTTCTTT
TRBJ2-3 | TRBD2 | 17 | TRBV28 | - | CASSLGLAGGHTDTQYF | TGTGCCAGCAGTTTAGGGCTAGCGGGAGGCCACACAGATACGCAGTATTTT
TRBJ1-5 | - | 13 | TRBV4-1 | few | CASSQDRYQPQHF | TGCGCCAGCAGCCAGGACCGCTATCAGCCCCAGCATTTT
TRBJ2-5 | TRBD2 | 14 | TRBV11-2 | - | CASSFSGRRETQYF | TGTGCCAGCAGCTTTAGCGGGAGGAGGGAGACCCAGTACTTC
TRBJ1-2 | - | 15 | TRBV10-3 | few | CAISEWREGYYGYTF | TGTGCCATCAGTGAATGGCGGGAAGGGTACTATGGCTACACCTTC
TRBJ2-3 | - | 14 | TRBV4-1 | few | CASSQESPTDTQYF | TGCGCCAGCAGCCAAGAGTCACCCACAGATACGCAGTATTTT
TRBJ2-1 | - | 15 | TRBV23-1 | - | CASRPSGSTHNEQFF | TGCGCCAGCAGACCCTCGGGGAGCACCCACAATGAGCAGTTCTTC
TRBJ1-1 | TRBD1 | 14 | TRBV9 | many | CASSTGTGATEAFF | TGTGCCAGCAGCACGGGGACAGGGGCCACTGAAGCTTTCTTT
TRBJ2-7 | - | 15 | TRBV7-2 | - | CASSAPGLFTYEQYF | TGTGCCAGCAGCGCACCGGGGTTATTTACCTACGAGCAGTACTTC
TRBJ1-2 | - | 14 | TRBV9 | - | CASSAGGLAYGYTF | TGTGCCAGCAGCGCGGGAGGACTGGCCTATGGCTACACCTTC
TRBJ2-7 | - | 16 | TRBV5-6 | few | CASSNAPGDPAYEQYF | TGTGCCAGCAGCAACGCCCCAGGGGATCCAGCCTACGAGCAGTACTTC
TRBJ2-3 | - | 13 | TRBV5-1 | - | CASSSAGGDTQYF | TGCGCCAGCAGCTCGGCCGGGGGAGATACGCAGTATTTT
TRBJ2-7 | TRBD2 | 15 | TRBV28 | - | CASSLFGAREDEQYF | TGTGCCAGCAGTTTGTTTGGTGCCCGGGAGGACGAGCAGTACTTC
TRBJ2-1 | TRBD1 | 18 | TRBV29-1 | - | CSVEDIGVVDRYYNEQFF | TGCAGCGTTGAAGATATAGGTGTCGTGGACAGGTACTACAATGAGCAGTTCTTC
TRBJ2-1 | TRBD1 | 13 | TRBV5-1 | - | CASSLQGAGEQFF | TGCGCCAGCAGCTTACAGGGGGCGGGTGAGCAGTTCTTC
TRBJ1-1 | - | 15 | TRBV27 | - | CASSLTGALNTEAFF | TGTGCCAGCAGTTTAACAGGTGCCTTGAACACTGAAGCTTTCTTT
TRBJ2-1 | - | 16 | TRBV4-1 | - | CASSQVHRQIYNEQFF | TGCGCCAGCAGCCAAGTCCATAGACAAATCTACAATGAGCAGTTCTTC
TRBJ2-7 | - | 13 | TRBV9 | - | CASSVGQNYEQYF | TGTGCCAGCAGCGTAGGTCAGAACTACGAGCAGTACTTC
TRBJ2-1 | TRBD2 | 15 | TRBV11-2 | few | CASSLSLAGEHEQFF | TGTGCCAGCAGCTTATCCCTAGCGGGAGAGCATGAGCAGTTCTTC
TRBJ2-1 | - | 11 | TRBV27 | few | CASSLGGKQFF | TGTGCCAGCAGTTTGGGCGGGAAGCAGTTCTTC
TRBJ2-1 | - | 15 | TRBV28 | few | CASSSGHRAYNEQFF | TGTGCCAGCAGTTCGGGACATCGGGCTTACAATGAGCAGTTCTTC
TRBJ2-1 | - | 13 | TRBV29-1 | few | CSVKGGSYNEQFF | TGCAGCGTCAAAGGGGGCTCCTACAATGAGCAGTTCTTC
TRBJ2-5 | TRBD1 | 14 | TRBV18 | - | CASSPPQGAETQYF | TGTGCCAGCTCACCGCCCCAGGGGGCAGAGACCCAGTACTTC
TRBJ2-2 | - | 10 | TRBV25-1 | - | CATGHGELFF | TGTGCCACCGGACACGGGGAGCTGTTTTTT
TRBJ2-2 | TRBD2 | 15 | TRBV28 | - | CASSLLAGVLGELFF | TGTGCCAGCAGTTTACTAGCGGGAGTACTCGGGGAGCTGTTTTTT
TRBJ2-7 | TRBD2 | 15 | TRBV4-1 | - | CASSQVTSEPYEQYF | TGCGCCAGCAGCCAAGTAACTAGCGAGCCCTACGAGCAGTACTTC
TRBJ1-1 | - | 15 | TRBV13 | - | CASSFGPPKNTEAFF | TGTGCCAGCAGCTTCGGACCACCGAAGAACACTGAAGCTTTCTTT
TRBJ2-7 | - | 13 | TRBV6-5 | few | CASTEGGLNEQYF | TGTGCCAGCACAGAGGGGGGGTTAAACGAGCAGTACTTC
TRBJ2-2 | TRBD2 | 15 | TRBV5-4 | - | CASSHSREGTGELFF | TGCGCCAGCAGCCACTCGCGGGAGGGCACCGGGGAGCTGTTTTTT